A selection of T cell receptor beta chains follows, all from one sample in a study of vaccination and CD4 T cells after COVID-19. TCRdb reprocessed the PCR reads via MiXCR and lists one record per CDR3 protein. This sample has several thousand distinct CDR3 sequences, with under 50% found just once. Antigens for these TCRs are unknown. Sequenced sample: CD4+ T cells from blood, cultured in vitro. The receptor source for this set is a human donor in good health. Each CDR3 is given with its conserved first and last residue. The D gene is left open where the match is weak. Clone size, where shown, is once, few, many, or a class for clones that have expanded.

v_gene	d_gene	abundance	j_gene	CDR3aa	CDR3nt
TRBV7-9	TRBD2	.	TRBJ2-6	CASTPAGGPGANVLTF	TGTGCCAGCACCCCGGCGGGAGGGCCTGGGGCCAACGTCCTGACTTTC
TRBV6-2/TRBV6-3	TRBD2	.	TRBJ2-1	CASSHDLAGGRNEQFF	TGTGCCAGCAGCCATGATCTAGCGGGGGGGCGGAATGAGCAGTTCTTC
TRBV6-1	TRBD1	few	TRBJ2-5	CASGPPTGGAFETQYF	TGTGCCAGCGGTCCACCCACAGGGGGCGCTTTCGAGACCCAGTACTTC
TRBV7-2	TRBD2	few	TRBJ2-1	CASSKAAGLAAYNEQFF	TGTGCCAGCAGCAAAGCCGCGGGACTAGCGGCATACAATGAGCAGTTCTTC
TRBV10-1	TRBD2	few	TRBJ2-3	CASSESKGGSYYTQYF	TGCGCCAGCAGTGAGTCTAAGGGCGGGAGTTACTATACGCAGTATTTT
TRBV5-1	.	.	TRBJ2-3	CASSSWADTQYF	TGCGCCAGCAGCAGCTGGGCAGATACGCAGTATTTT
TRBV1	.	.	TRBJ2-7	CTSSLVGDRAYEQYF	TGCACCAGCAGCCTAGTCGGAGACAGAGCCTACGAGCAGTACTTC
TRBV19	.	.	TRBJ2-5	CASSLGDKSGTQYF	TGTGCCAGTAGCCTGGGGGACAAGTCTGGGACCCAGTACTTC
TRBV28	.	.	TRBJ2-7	CASSSSYEQYF	TGTGCCAGCAGTTCCTCCTACGAGCAGTACTTC
TRBV29-1	.	few	TRBJ1-1	CSVVRDNHYTEAFF	TGCAGCGTTGTCCGGGACAACCATTACACTGAAGCTTTCTTT
TRBV10-2	TRBD2	.	TRBJ2-4	CASSVWGRENIQYF	TGTGCCAGCAGTGTATGGGGGAGGGAAAACATTCAGTACTTC
TRBV18	TRBD2	.	TRBJ2-2	CASSSGLAVNTGELFF	TGTGCCAGCTCCTCGGGACTAGCGGTCAACACCGGGGAGCTGTTTTTT
TRBV2	.	few	TRBJ1-5	CASRATGPLQPQHF	TGTGCCAGCAGGGCAACAGGTCCCCTACAGCCCCAGCATTTT
TRBV7-2	TRBD2	few	TRBJ2-1	CASSLASAGGGSEQFF	TGTGCCAGCAGCTTAGCGTCGGCGGGGGGCGGTTCTGAGCAGTTCTTC
TRBV27	TRBD2	few	TRBJ2-3	CASATSGGPWGVRTDTQYF	TGTGCCAGCGCGACTAGCGGGGGACCTTGGGGCGTCAGAACAGATACGCAGTATTTT
TRBV6-4	TRBD1	few	TRBJ1-2	CASSQQGDYGYTF	TGTGCCAGCAGCCAACAGGGGGACTATGGCTACACCTTC
TRBV12-3/TRBV12-4	TRBD2	.	TRBJ2-1	CASSFGGSSYNEQFF	TGTGCCAGCAGTTTCGGGGGGAGCTCCTACAATGAGCAGTTCTTC
TRBV27	.	.	TRBJ2-1	CASSWTAGNEQFF	TGTGCCAGCAGTTGGACTGCCGGCAATGAGCAGTTCTTC
TRBV7-2	TRBD2	.	TRBJ2-7	CASSYPGLGSWEQYF	TGTGCCAGCAGCTATCCGGGACTAGGATCGTGGGAGCAGTACTTC
TRBV27	.	.	TRBJ2-3	CASSPYNPGVSTDTQYF	TGTGCCAGCAGCCCCTATAACCCAGGGGTCAGCACAGATACGCAGTATTTT